Below are 4 T cell receptor beta chains sequenced from a single sample in a study of blood T cell repertoires in COVID-19. Repertoires were generated with immunoSEQ multiplex PCR, while TCRdb's copy carries only in-frame clones and drops some. This sample has about 74,000 clones, with about 86% found just once. The source material was peripheral blood. The source is a woman older than 75 with acute or convalescent COVID-19.

The J gene is TRBJ2-7, the V gene TRBV27, with 7 bases that match TRBD2. V lost 6 bases, J lost 0 bases, and 8 bases stayed unmatched. Germline V gene data show CDR1 as MNHEY and CDR2 as SMNVEV (reference sequence). The CDR3 is made up of 15 amino acids. The CDR3 DNA reads as TGTGCCAGCAGATACGGGGAGGGCGGCTCCTACGAGCAGTACTTC. This sequence encodes CASRYGEGGSYEQYF.

The chain couples TRBV18 to TRBJ1-1; 8 nucleotides agree with TRBD1. Germline V CDR1 and CDR2: KGHSH, LQKENI. J gave up 1 base and V 0 bases, and 10 bases lay outside the gene matches. The CDR3 covers 18 residues. In DNA form, the CDR3 reads TGTGCCAGCTCACCACCGAACTGGAGGACAGGGCGGAACACTGAAGCTTTCTTT. As protein: CASSPPNWRTGRNTEAFF.

This clone is a singleton in its sample. The V and J genes are TRBV10-1 and TRBJ2-3; weak D call: TRBD1 (5 bases). The germline V and J ends were trimmed by 1 base and 5 bases, with 19 bases remaining between them. This CDR3 comprises 17 residues. Germline V gene sequence: CDR1 WNHNN, CDR2 SYGVQD (reference sequence). In DNA, the CDR3 is TGCGCCAGCAGTGAGTACCTCTCAATCCCCAGGGAAGATACGCAGTATTTT. Translating it yields CASSEYLSIPREDTQYF.

As concerns this clone: In the same sample, other DNA sequences code for this CDR3. The rearrangement links TRBV29-1 to TRBJ2-3; D gene uncertain. Per the germline V gene, CDR1 is SQVTM and CDR2 is ANQGSEA. The CDR3 has 12 residues. Trimming removed 4 bases from V and 2 bases from J, with 7 bases in between. The DNA of the CDR3 is TGCAGCGTTGCCACAGTCACAGATACGCAGTATTTT. It translates to CSVATVTDTQYF.